This is a list of T cell receptor beta chains from one sample in a study of T cell responses to AZD1222 COVID-19 vaccine. Some clones are missing from TCRdb's copy, which holds only in-frame ones; the method was immunoSEQ multiplex PCR. The sample has some 130,000 clones, around 86% seen once. The sequences come from peripheral blood, collected on day 0 of AZD1222 vaccination. Source of these receptors: an adult in good health. CDR3s include the opening cysteine and the closing phenylalanine or tryptophan.

len | v_gene | CDR3aa
17 | TRBV6-6 | CASSRVTGGGFSYEQYF
19 | TRBV3-1/TRBV3-2 | CASSQEFVAGGLNTGELFF
16 | TRBV11-2 | CASSLVQGAGQETQYF
16 | TRBV7-9 | CASTLPGQGARNEQFF
15 | TRBV7-9 | CASSFPRPSYNEQFF
11 | TRBV20-1 | CSGYQQIEAFF
17 | TRBV7-2 | CASSFVGTVSTGNTIYF
15 | TRBV7-2 | CASSSYPTAPYEQYF
12 | TRBV7-2 | CASSLSPYEQYF
15 | TRBV5-1 | CASSSTGSYDQPQHF
14 | TRBV10-3 | CAISEGDINQPQHF
13 | TRBV28 | CASRIGFNQPQHF
13 | TRBV27 | CASRDGTDRPQHF
15 | TRBV4-3 | CASSPTGVVGNTIYF
14 | TRBV7-9 | CASSSTGTGNTIYF
14 | TRBV29-1 | CSVRTDSSYNEQFF
16 | TRBV18 | CASSPPMAGDLDTQYF
14 | TRBV5-4 | CASSLGLDKNIQYF
14 | TRBV2 | CASSLQGRDSPLHF
15 | TRBV6-2/TRBV6-3 | CASSQPRQGRNIQYF
15 | TRBV28 | CASSSPWGGAQPQHF
15 | TRBV27 | CASTFRSGSTDTQYF
13 | TRBV2 | CASSDDSNFGYTF
13 | TRBV12-3/TRBV12-4 | CASTRGGGYGYTF
14 | TRBV5-8 | CASSLNFPTGELFF
15 | TRBV5-1 | CASSLAPQFHNEQFF
14 | TRBV2 | CASSGNRGLDTQYF
13 | TRBV29-1 | CSVSQGADQPQHF
16 | TRBV6-1 | CASSERRGGNTGELFF
14 | TRBV29-1 | CSALAVEGTDTQYF
15 | TRBV3-1/TRBV3-2 | CASTSWGQGSEKLFF
22 | TRBV23-1 | CASSHHPGATPTSGTPNTEAFF
17 | TRBV19 | CASSIFRPEPTYQPQHF
15 | TRBV29-1 | CSVGTSGGHTDTQYF
14 | TRBV7-9 | CASSRTDRAYEQYF
15 | TRBV29-1 | CSVGGGGGIQETQYF
14 | TRBV2 | CASSGTGGNYGYTF
15 | TRBV7-7 | CASSLASTGEETQYF
15 | TRBV18 | CASSPAVSYNSPLHF
14 | TRBV5-1 | CASSLAGTGVEAFF
14 | TRBV28 | CASSLGEKRQPQHF
14 | TRBV6-5 | CASSYNSISGTQYF
14 | TRBV9 | CASSVVTGGTEAFF
18 | TRBV5-1 | CASSTSRGERANTGELFF
14 | TRBV6-1 | CASSETGRWGTIYF
15 | TRBV9 | CASRTQGFGTGELFF
14 | TRBV6-5 | CASSPISGTDTQYF
16 | TRBV19 | CASSIENPIPYNEQFF
12 | TRBV28 | CASSTRQGSGDF
15 | TRBV13 | CASSFEGRVSYGYTF
17 | TRBV3-1/TRBV3-2 | CASSQDLLGTTTYEQYF
18 | TRBV6-2/TRBV6-3 | CASSRPGQGGLAKNIQYF
17 | TRBV4-2 | CASSHGSWGQGDSPLHF
15 | TRBV11-2 | CASSSQGTLNTEAFF